One sample yielded the 21 T cell receptor beta chains listed below, sequenced in a study of PD-1 blockade in classical Hodgkin lymphoma. Sequenced by immunoSEQ multiplex PCR; TCRdb stores in-frame clones only, minus some. The top ten hold just under 20% of the sample, which has about 110,000 clones, 70% to 90% seen once. Each and every patient relapsed after autologous stem cell transplantation, and patients got differing brentuximab vedotin exposure. The sample consisted of peripheral blood mononuclear cells (PBMCs), taken before the second cycle of nivolumab. These receptors were taken from a human donor with classical Hodgkin lymphoma.

The rearrangement uses TRBV25-1 and TRBJ1-1; 7 bases map to TRBD1. There are 14 residues in the CDR3. CDR1 and CDR2 from the germline V gene are MGHDK and SYGVNS. The trim removed 5 bases at V and 4 bases at J, leaving 7 bases unmatched. CDR3 in amino acids: CASSFHRGSTEAFF. The CDR3, as DNA: TGTGCCAGCAGTTTCCACAGGGGAAGCACTGAAGCTTTCTTT.

The chain combines TRBV5-6 with TRBJ2-1; 7 bases are a match to TRBD1. There are 16 residues in the CDR3. Germline CDR1 is SGHDT and CDR2 is YYEEEE. V was clipped by 3 bases and J by 4 bases; unmatched bases: 10. The CDR3 bases are TGTGCCAGCAGCTCTGAGGAGACAGGGCGATACAATGAGCAGTTCTTC. This codes for CASSSEETGRYNEQFF.

The rearrangement joins TRBV19 to TRBJ2-1; D may be TRBD1 (5 bases). The V end was cut by 1 base, the J end by 7 bases, with 14 bases between. CDR3 length equals 15 residues. Germline loops: CDR1 LNHDA, CDR2 SQIVND (reference sequence). CDR3 region: CASSIGSGILNEQFF. In nucleotides, the CDR3 is TGTGCCAGTAGTATAGGGTCAGGGATTCTGAATGAGCAGTTCTTC.

A remark on this clone: Other nucleotide sequences from this sample produce the same CDR3. The genes are TRBV5-1 and TRBJ1-2; no clear D. CDR1 and CDR2 from the germline V gene are SGHRS and YFSETQ. The V end was cut by 3 bases, the J end by 7 bases, with 13 bases between. This CDR3 has 13 amino acids. The CDR3 DNA reads TGCGCCAGCAGCTCGACTGACTCCTCTGGCTACACCTTC. It is translated as CASSSTDSSGYTF.

This clone appeared a few times. The chain couples TRBV30 to TRBJ1-1; D might be TRBD1 (5 bases). Germline CDR1 GTSNPN, CDR2 SVGIG (reference sequence). The CDR3 spans 12 residues. V was clipped by 4 bases and J by 10 bases, with 16 bases between them. Here the CDR3 reads CAWNVGARAAFF. CDR3 DNA: TGTGCCTGGAACGTAGGGGCCCGTGCAGCTTTCTTT.

This chain joins TRBV4-1 and TRBJ2-7, with D possibly being TRBD2 (5 bases). V gave up 1 base and J gave up 3 bases, with 16 bases separating them. This CDR3 is 16 amino acids long. CDR1 and CDR2 (germline): MGHRA, YSYEKL. CDR3 sequence (DNA): TGCGCCAGCAGCCAAGGAGGGTCTCAACTCAACTACGAGCAGTACTTC. This sequence encodes CASSQGGSQLNYEQYF.

The gene calls are TRBV5-5 and TRBJ1-2; D uncertain. CDR3 size: 15 residues. Germline V gene sequence: CDR1 SGHKS, CDR2 YYEKEE (reference sequence). Deletions cut 0 bases from V and 6 bases from J, with 15 bases between. The CDR3 DNA reads as TGTGCCAGCAGCTTGGCCCTTCGGGTTTTACATGGCTACACCTTC. Protein sequence: CASSLALRVLHGYTF.

The chain is built from TRBV10-2 and TRBJ2-7, with 9 bases matching TRBD1. This CDR3 has 15 amino acids. Germline trimming cut 0 bases from V and 2 bases from J; bases unmatched to any gene: 2. CDR1 WSHSY and CDR2 SAAADI come from the germline V gene. This CDR3 reads CASSESRDRAYEQYF. Written as DNA, the CDR3 is TGCGCCAGCAGTGAGTCTAGGGACAGGGCCTACGAGCAGTACTTC.

The J gene is TRBJ2-2, the V gene TRBV30, with TRBD2 matching over 11 bases. V shed 4 bases and J 2 bases; nucleotides not matched to a gene: 6. This CDR3 comprises 16 residues. CDR1 and CDR2 (germline): GTSNPN, SVGIG (reference sequence). The CDR3 region is CAWMGSGRVNTGELFF. In nucleotides, the CDR3 is TGTGCCTGGATGGGTAGCGGGAGGGTAAACACCGGGGAGCTGTTTTTT.

The genes are TRBV30 and TRBJ2-1; 11 bases map to TRBD2. CDR1 is GTSNPN, CDR2 SVGIG, per germline (reference sequence). With V trimmed by 1 base and J by 12 bases, 14 bases remained unmatched. This CDR3 contains 16 residues. Written as DNA, the CDR3 is TGTGCCTGGAGTGCCGGGACTAGCGGTTCCTCGAAGTTGCAGTTCTTC. Its protein product is CAWSAGTSGSSKLQFF.

The CDR3 spells CASSLGVAGANEQFF. CDR3 nucleotides: TGCGCCAGCAGCCTTGGGGTAGCGGGAGCGAATGAGCAGTTCTTC. The chain employs TRBV4-3 and TRBJ2-1; TRBD2 matches at 9 bases. V dropped 4 bases and J dropped 7; count of bases not matched to a gene: 8. There are 15 residues in the CDR3. CDR1 and CDR2 (germline): LGHNA, YSLEER.

In its sample, this clone was seen once. The rearrangement joins TRBV14 to TRBJ2-2, with 9 bases that match TRBD2. Germline V gene data show CDR1 as SGHDN and CDR2 as FVKESK. V lost 0 bases and J lost 7; bases outside the gene matches: 3. The CDR3 extends over 15 amino acids. CDR3 in DNA: TGTGCCAGCAGCCAAGATAGCGGGAGTATCGGGGAGCTGTTTTTT. It yields the protein CASSQDSGSIGELFF. Full variable domain (missing parts from reference TRBV14 and TRBJ2-2): EAGVTQFPSHSVIEKGQTVTLRCDPISGHDNLYWYRRVMGKEIKFLLHFVKESKQDESGMPNNRFLAERTGGTYSTLKVQPAELEDSGVYFCASSQDSGSIGELFFGEGSRLTVL.

The chain links TRBV27 to TRBJ2-2; maybe TRBD2 (5 bases). V was pared by 4 bases and J by 8 bases, with 17 bases between. CDR3 length: 15 residues. Germline V gene sequence: CDR1 MNHEY, CDR2 SMNVEV (reference sequence). CDR3 sequence reads: CASSSLALRMGELFF. CDR3 nucleotide sequence: TGTGCCAGCAGTTCTCTAGCACTGCGAATGGGGGAGCTGTTTTTT.

Concerning this clone itself: Within the sample, other DNA sequences also encode this same CDR3. This chain uses TRBV7-9 with TRBJ2-3; D gene ambiguous. Germline CDR1 reads SEHNR; CDR2 reads FQNEAQ (reference sequence). V was clipped by 1 base and J by 0 bases, with 5 bases between them. This CDR3 is 14 amino acids long. CDR3 in DNA: TGTGCCAGCAGCTTAGGGGTGAGCACAGATACGCAGTATTTT. This gives the protein CASSLGVSTDTQYF.

This chain joins TRBV10-3 and TRBJ1-2, with TRBD1 matching over 7 bases. From germline, CDR1 is ENHRY and CDR2 SYGVKD. Unmatched junction bases numbered 7, after V lost 2 bases and J lost 10 bases. There are 13 residues in the CDR3. CDR3 protein: CAISEDRELFYTF. The DNA for the CDR3 is TGTGCCATCAGTGAGGACAGGGAGTTATTCTACACCTTC.

This clone occurred a few times. V is TRBV19 and J is TRBJ2-4; D is undetermined. The CDR3 length is 13 residues. Germline V lookup: CDR1 LNHDA, CDR2 SQIVND (reference sequence). V lost 5 bases to trimming and J lost 4 bases, with 9 bases between them. Here the CDR3 reads CASSFDGKNIQYF. The DNA for the CDR3 is TGTGCCAGTAGTTTCGACGGGAAAAACATTCAGTACTTC.

This chain uses TRBV15 with TRBJ1-4; a possible D gene is TRBD1 (6 bases). V lost 4 bases, J lost 0 bases, and 9 bases lay in between. This CDR3 is 15 amino acids long. In germline, CDR1 is LNHNV, CDR2 YYDKDF (reference sequence). CDR3 DNA: TGTGCCACCAGCAACAACAGGGCAACTAATGAAAAACTGTTTTTT. Protein product: CATSNNRATNEKLFF.

The genes are TRBV2 and TRBJ1-1; 9 nucleotides match TRBD1. The V and J ends lost 6 bases and 4 bases, in that order; junction bases with no gene match: 15. This CDR3 spans 17 amino acids. Looked up from germline, CDR1 is SNHLY and CDR2 is FYNNEI. CDR3 region: CASRTGQGSDLGTEAFF. Written as DNA, the CDR3 is TGTGCCAGCAGGACGGGACAGGGATCCGACCTCGGCACTGAAGCTTTCTTT.

This clone was seen once. V and J are TRBV4-3 and TRBJ2-7, with TRBD2 matching 11 bases. After removal of 0 bases from V and 0 bases from J, the junction contained 7 bases not matched to a gene. From germline, CDR1 is LGHNA and CDR2 YSLEER. This CDR3 contains 18 residues. DNA of the CDR3: TGCGCCAGCAGCCAAGACAGAATAGCGGGAGGGAGCTCCTACGAGCAGTACTTC. Its translation is CASSQDRIAGGSSYEQYF.

The J gene is TRBJ2-7, the V gene TRBV6-5, with 9 positions matching TRBD1. CDR1 is MNHEY, CDR2 SVGAGI, per germline. Trimming at V came to 6 bases and at J to 2 bases, leaving 8 bases not matched to a gene. CDR3 length: 15 amino acids. CDR3 protein: CASRRGQGLTYEQYF. DNA of the CDR3: TGTGCCAGCAGACGAGGACAGGGGCTGACCTACGAGCAGTACTTC.

With respect to this clone: The same CDR3 can be traced to other DNA sequences in this sample. The V and J genes are TRBV18 and TRBJ1-1, with unresolved D. V was trimmed by 1 base and J by 1 base, leaving 4 bases between them. The CDR3 sequence is 13 residues long. Germline V gives CDR1 KGHSH, CDR2 LQKENI. The CDR3 loop reads CASSPQGNTEAFF. The CDR3 bases are TGTGCCAGCTCACCACAGGGGAACACTGAAGCTTTCTTT.